Given below is one T cell receptor beta chain in context. No antigen is known for it. The record originates from a study of OX40 agonist ivuxolimab in advanced cancers. Points from the study as a whole: Antigens targeted by the expanded peripheral T cells were not determined.

V was shortened by 0 bases and J by 0 bases, with 9 bases between the two germline ends. The germline CDR1 and CDR2 sequences are SGHDN and FVKESK. The length of the CDR3 is 16 residues. Autoimmune disease history or systemic immunosuppression led to patients being barred. Clones were sequenced by immunoSEQ multiplex PCR, and TCRdb holds only the in-frame ones, with some missing. This table has more than 55,000 clones, around 90% appearing once. The specimen was CD4+ or CD8+ T cells sorted from blood, collected in a trial of the OX40 agonist ivuxolimab. This clonotype was sampled from an adult with an advanced solid tumor such as melanoma, head and neck, liver or kidney cancer. The chain combines TRBV14 with TRBJ2-1; D perhaps matches TRBD2 (5 bases). CDR3 coding DNA: TGTGCCAGCAGCCAAGAAAGGGAGAGCTCCTACAATGAGCAGTTCTTC. This encodes CASSQERESSYNEQFF.